These T cell receptor beta chains were read from a single sample in a study of shared clonotypes between healthy human individuals. Some clones are missing from TCRdb's copy, which holds only in-frame ones; the method was immunoSEQ multiplex PCR. The sample includes 1,500,000 or so clones, around 95% of them seen just once. The sample taken for sequencing was naive CD4+ T cells sorted from blood. The receptors were sampled from a man aged 25-45 years in good health. Each CDR3 is given with its conserved first and last residue. D genes are given only for firm matches. Only part of the rows carry a size: once, few, many, or a class if the clone is expanded.

J	D	V	size	CDR3	DNA
TRBJ2-3	NA	TRBV2	NA	CASRLEGTSTDTQYF	TGTGCCAGCCGTTTGGAAGGGACCAGCACAGATACGCAGTATTTT
TRBJ2-5	NA	TRBV9	NA	CASSVQAVPGLKETQYF	TGTGCCAGCAGCGTCCAAGCGGTGCCTGGACTGAAAGAGACCCAGTACTTC
TRBJ2-7	NA	TRBV9	NA	CASSVDGRLGSSYEQYF	TGTGCCAGCAGCGTAGATGGGCGTCTGGGGAGCTCCTACGAGCAGTACTTC
TRBJ1-5	NA	TRBV9	once	CASSVEASLPSQPQHF	TGTGCCAGCAGCGTAGAGGCCAGCCTCCCAAGTCAGCCCCAGCATTTT
TRBJ2-1	NA	TRBV6-4	once	CASSDGQGNEQFF	TGTGCCAGCAGTGACGGGCAGGGCAATGAGCAGTTCTTC
TRBJ2-3	NA	TRBV12-2	NA	CASRSTPTQGPSRSLAAIEDTQYF	TGTGCAAGTCGCTCTACCCCGACTCAGGGCCCGAGTCGTTCACTAGCGGCTATCGAAGATACGCAGTATTTT
TRBJ1-1	TRBD1	TRBV5-5	NA	CASSPLAGTGGGGTEAFF	TGTGCCAGCAGCCCCCTGGCCGGGACAGGGGGCGGGGGCACTGAAGCTTTCTTT
TRBJ1-4	TRBD1	TRBV28	NA	CASATGGAEKLFF	TGTGCCAGTGCGACAGGGGGAGCGGAAAAACTGTTTTTT
TRBJ1-1	TRBD1	TRBV28	NA	CASSFSPAETGGFTEAFF	TGTGCCAGCAGTTTTTCCCCAGCCGAGACAGGGGGCTTCACTGAAGCTTTCTTT
TRBJ2-5	NA	TRBV2	NA	CASRKAEDQYF	TGTGCCAGCAGGAAGGCTGAAGACCAGTACTTC
TRBJ2-1	TRBD2	TRBV7-9	NA	CASSQRTGTSVSNEQFF	TGTGCCAGCAGCCAAAGAACCGGGACTAGTGTTAGCAATGAGCAGTTCTTC
TRBJ2-1	NA	TRBV6-1	NA	CASSAGSYNEQFF	TGTGCCAGCAGTGCGGGCTCCTACAATGAGCAGTTCTTC
TRBJ2-2	NA	TRBV9	NA	CASSVVGASGELFF	TGTGCCAGCAGCGTAGTAGGCGCATCCGGGGAGCTGTTTTTT
TRBJ2-1	TRBD1	TRBV5-4	NA	CASSLIRGQGDNEQFF	TGTGCCAGCAGCTTGATCCGGGGACAGGGAGATAATGAGCAGTTCTTC
TRBJ2-5	NA	TRBV6-1	NA	CASAPLGGETQYF	TGTGCCAGCGCACCGCTGGGGGGAGAGACCCAGTACTTC
TRBJ2-7	TRBD1	TRBV9	NA	CASSAEQDRLYEQYF	TGTGCCAGCAGCGCCGAGCAGGACAGGCTTTACGAGCAGTACTTC
TRBJ2-5	NA	TRBV11-2	NA	CASSPRTPTAQETQYF	TGTGCCAGCAGCCCACGGACCCCGACAGCTCAAGAGACCCAGTACTTC
TRBJ2-3	NA	TRBV5-1	NA	CASSLVSVSDTQYF	TGCGCCAGCAGCTTGGTGTCCGTCTCAGATACGCAGTATTTT
TRBJ2-7	NA	TRBV29-1	NA	CSVALRLKKDEQYF	TGCAGCGTCGCTCTTAGGTTAAAGAAGGACGAGCAGTACTTC
TRBJ2-3	NA	TRBV7-3	NA	CASSLTSGDTQYF	TGTGCCAGCAGCTTAACGTCGGGAGATACGCAGTATTTT
TRBJ2-7	TRBD1	TRBV6-6	NA	CASSYLTGGTGEQYF	TGTGCCAGCAGTTATTTGACAGGGGGAACAGGGGAGCAGTACTTC
TRBJ2-7	NA	TRBV18	NA	CASSPPGLTYEQYF	TGTGCCAGCTCACCACCAGGGTTAACCTACGAGCAGTACTTC
TRBJ1-5	TRBD1	TRBV19	once	CASSFPRGNQPQHF	TGTGCCAGTAGTTTTCCCAGGGGGAATCAGCCCCAGCATTTT
TRBJ2-7	TRBD1	TRBV27	NA	CASSLVGGQGAYEQYF	TGTGCCAGCAGTTTAGTGGGGGGACAGGGGGCCTACGAGCAGTACTTC
TRBJ2-7	NA	TRBV6-1	NA	CASSGPQPPLRGPLTYEQYF	TGTGCCAGCAGTGGCCCCCAGCCCCCTCTCCGCGGGCCCCTTACCTACGAGCAGTACTTC
TRBJ2-5	NA	TRBV4-3	NA	CASSQEGQGVTQYF	TGCGCCAGCAGCCAAGAAGGCCAAGGGGTGACCCAGTACTTC
TRBJ1-2	NA	TRBV6-5	NA	CASVAGPGYGYTF	TGTGCCAGCGTTGCAGGGCCTGGCTATGGCTACACCTTC
TRBJ2-5	TRBD1	TRBV10-1	NA	CASTPQGDETQYF	TGCGCCAGCACCCCACAGGGGGATGAGACCCAGTACTTC
TRBJ2-7	NA	TRBV18	NA	CASSPMTSGEQYF	TGTGCCAGCTCACCGATGACCAGCGGCGAGCAGTACTTC
TRBJ2-5	NA	TRBV5-6	NA	CASMEEPAEETQYF	TGTGCCAGCATGGAAGAGCCAGCTGAGGAGACCCAGTACTTC
TRBJ2-3	NA	TRBV15	NA	CATSSSSRGSRTGDTQYF	TGTGCCACCAGCAGCTCATCCCGGGGTAGTCGCACCGGAGATACGCAGTATTTT
TRBJ2-7	TRBD1	TRBV28	NA	CASRPGTGGSYEQYF	TGTGCCAGCAGACCAGGGACAGGGGGGTCCTACGAGCAGTACTTC
TRBJ2-7	NA	TRBV15	NA	CATSRVAARYEQYF	TGTGCCACCAGCAGAGTGGCAGCGCGGTACGAGCAGTACTTC
TRBJ2-7	NA	TRBV5-4	NA	CASSLEQGTPYEQYF	TGTGCCAGCAGCTTGGAACAGGGCACACCCTACGAGCAGTACTTC
TRBJ2-7	TRBD1	TRBV5-1	NA	CASSLARRGQGYYEQYF	TGCGCCAGCAGCTTGGCTCGGCGGGGACAGGGGTACTACGAGCAGTACTTC
TRBJ2-3	NA	TRBV28	NA	CASSSQVPPSQYF	TGTGCCAGCAGTTCACAGGTTCCCCCGAGTCAGTATTTT
TRBJ1-4	NA	TRBV7-9	once	CASSPRENEKLFF	TGTGCCAGCAGCCCCCGGGAGAATGAAAAACTGTTTTTT
TRBJ1-2	TRBD1	TRBV6-4	NA	CASSRTGQGGYTF	TGTGCCAGCAGTCGGACAGGGCAAGGTGGCTACACCTTC
TRBJ2-6	TRBD2	TRBV7-8	once	CASSLRLAGGGGANVLTF	TGTGCCAGCAGCTTACGACTAGCGGGAGGGGGCGGGGCCAACGTCCTGACTTTC
TRBJ2-5	TRBD2	TRBV14	NA	CASSQGAQGLGETQYF	TGTGCCAGCAGCCAAGGGGCACAGGGACTAGGGGAGACCCAGTACTTC
TRBJ1-1	NA	TRBV7-9	NA	CASSHPGTEAFF	TGTGCCAGCAGCCATCCCGGGACTGAAGCTTTCTTT
TRBJ2-1	TRBD2	TRBV5-4	NA	CASSADGTRDNEQFF	TGTGCCAGCAGCGCCGACGGGACTAGGGACAATGAGCAGTTCTTC
TRBJ2-1	NA	TRBV5-4	NA	CASSLDRVDEQFF	TGTGCCAGCAGCTTGGACAGGGTCGATGAGCAGTTCTTC
TRBJ2-7	TRBD1	TRBV29-1	NA	CSVRGTDYEQYF	TGCAGCGTCAGGGGGACAGACTACGAGCAGTACTTC
TRBJ2-7	TRBD1	TRBV6-5	NA	CASRQGADEQYF	TGTGCCAGCAGACAGGGGGCCGACGAGCAGTACTTC
TRBJ1-1	NA	TRBV5-1	NA	CASSLANFGSVNTEAFF	TGCGCCAGCAGCTTGGCAAACTTTGGGAGCGTGAACACTGAAGCTTTCTTT
TRBJ2-7	NA	TRBV7-2	NA	CASSLGVTSYEQYF	TGTGCCAGCAGCTTAGGGGTTACCTCCTACGAGCAGTACTTC
TRBJ2-2	NA	TRBV19	NA	CASSIGRSNTGELFF	TGTGCCAGTAGTATAGGGCGGTCGAACACCGGGGAGCTGTTTTTT
TRBJ2-1	TRBD2	TRBV4-1	NA	CASSPPGAVSGGNGDEQFF	TGCGCCAGCAGCCCCCCGGGGGCTGTTTCGGGAGGGAACGGGGATGAGCAGTTCTTC
TRBJ1-5	NA	TRBV7-9	NA	CASSLMREGNQPQHF	TGTGCCAGCAGCTTAATGAGAGAGGGCAATCAGCCCCAGCATTTT
TRBJ2-7	NA	TRBV10-3	once	CAISEMVWRDRLGQYF	TGTGCCATCAGTGAGATGGTGTGGCGGGACCGTCTCGGGCAGTACTTC
TRBJ2-5	TRBD1	TRBV6-6	NA	CASTGQQETQYF	TGTGCCAGCACGGGACAGCAAGAGACCCAGTACTTC
TRBJ2-1	TRBD1	TRBV7-2	NA	CASSPGTGTYNEQFF	TGTGCCAGCAGCCCCGGGACAGGGACCTACAATGAGCAGTTCTTC
TRBJ2-3	NA	TRBV10-1	NA	CASSDTGTPRDTQYF	TGCGCCAGCAGCGATACCGGGACCCCAAGGGATACGCAGTATTTT
TRBJ2-4	TRBD1	TRBV6-4	NA	CASSDALGQGVQYF	TGTGCCAGCAGTGACGCCCTAGGACAGGGTGTTCAGTACTTC